What follows are 17 T cell receptor beta chains derived from one specimen sequenced in a study of blood T cell repertoires in COVID-19. The repertoire was sequenced with immunoSEQ multiplex PCR; TCRdb's copy has only in-frame clones and lacks some. The sample contains some 95,000 clones, 70% to 85% of which appear only once. The sequenced sample was peripheral blood. The source is a man aged 65 to 79 with acute or convalescent COVID-19.

The CDR3 sequence: CASSYSGTGGYEQYF. CDR3 DNA: TGTGCCAGCAGTTACTCCGGGACAGGGGGCTACGAGCAGTACTTC. The chain couples TRBV6-5 to TRBJ2-7, with 11 bases that match TRBD1. Per the germline V gene, CDR1 is MNHEY and CDR2 is SVGAGI. After removal of 0 bases from V and 3 bases from J, the junction contained 1 base not matched to a gene. This CDR3 is 15 amino acids long.

The CDR3 sequence: CATKSGTGDEKLFF. The CDR3 region has the DNA TGTGCCACAAAATCCGGGACAGGGGATGAAAAACTGTTTTTT. J is TRBJ1-4 and V is TRBV6-5; 10 bases match TRBD1. Germline V gene sequence: CDR1 MNHEY, CDR2 SVGAGI. Trimming took 10 bases from V and 6 from J; bases not matched to a gene: 8. This CDR3 is 14 amino acids long.

The rearrangement joins TRBV6-5 to TRBJ1-1; D is uncertain. The CDR3 extends over 11 amino acids. The germline gives CDR1 MNHEY, CDR2 SVGAGI. Trimming left V 7 bases short and J 4 bases short, with 7 bases between. The CDR3 reads CASMASTEAFF. CDR3 DNA sequence: TGTGCCAGCATGGCAAGCACTGAAGCTTTCTTT.

The V and J genes are TRBV20-1 and TRBJ2-2; 8 bases align to TRBD1. This CDR3 region has 14 residues. With V trimmed by 3 bases and J by 6 bases, 6 bases remained unmatched. Per germline, CDR1 DFQATT and CDR2 SNEGSKA (reference sequence). CDR3 protein: CSASRQGAAGELFF. CDR3 bases: TGCAGTGCTAGTAGGCAGGGGGCGGCCGGGGAGCTGTTTTTT.

This sequence joins TRBV4-1 and TRBJ1-2; 7 bases fit TRBD1. Looked up from germline, CDR1 is MGHRA and CDR2 is YSYEKL. With V trimmed by 1 base and J by 6 bases, 5 bases remained unmatched. The CDR3 is 14 residues long. CDR3 nucleotide sequence: TGCGCCAGCAGCCAAGGACAGGGCCTTGATGGCTACACCTTC. Encoded protein: CASSQGQGLDGYTF.

This clone was picked up a small number of times. The V and J genes are TRBV9 and TRBJ1-2; D is unclear. Trimming shortened V by 2 bases and J by 8 bases, and 19 bases separated the two germline ends. The germline V gene encodes CDR1 SGDLS and CDR2 YYNGEE. The CDR3 covers 15 residues. The CDR3 coding sequence is TGTGCCAGCAGCGTGAATGAGGGTGGGGTTGGAGGCTACACCTTC. Translation gives CASSVNEGGVGGYTF.

The gene calls are TRBV19 and TRBJ2-5; weak D call: TRBD2 (6 bases). Trimming removed 6 bases at V and 5 bases at J, with 19 bases between. Germline V gene sequence: CDR1 LNHDA, CDR2 SQIVND (reference sequence). This CDR3 spans 15 amino acids. CDR3 sequence (DNA): TGTGCCAGTAGGGCTCGGGACTCCCTTCCGGAGACCCAGTACTTC. Amino acids: CASRARDSLPETQYF.

The V call is TRBV18, the J call TRBJ2-2; maybe TRBD1 (5 bases). CDR1 KGHSH and CDR2 LQKENI come from the germline V gene. The V and J ends lost 5 bases and 4 bases respectively, with 8 bases between them. There are 13 residues in the CDR3. The CDR3 DNA reads TGTGCCAGCTCAATGGGGCCCACCGGGGAGCTGTTTTTT. Translation gives CASSMGPTGELFF.

The chain couples TRBV2 to TRBJ2-2; weak D call: TRBD2 (6 bases). The CDR3 consists of 14 residues. Germline CDR1 and CDR2: SNHLY and FYNNEI. V lost 6 bases to trimming and J lost 6 bases, with 14 bases between them. Written as DNA, the CDR3 is TGTGCCAGCAGCCCACGGGAGAATGCCGGGGAGCTGTTTTTT. It codes for CASSPRENAGELFF.

This clone was counted a single time. The chain carries TRBV15 and TRBJ2-3, with unresolved D. V was cut by 6 bases and J by 3 bases, with 13 bases left in between. The CDR3 runs 14 residues. Germline V gives CDR1 LNHNV, CDR2 YYDKDF (reference sequence). For the CDR3, the DNA is TGTGCCACCAGTAGTGACACAGCTACAGATACGCAGTATTTT. Amino acids: CATSSDTATDTQYF.

This chain uses TRBV6-1 with TRBJ1-2, with TRBD1 identical over 9 bases. The CDR3 runs 15 residues. Germline loops: CDR1 MNHNS, CDR2 SASEGT. After removal of 1 base from V and 3 bases from J, the junction contained 3 bases not matched to a gene. The chain's CDR3 is CASSEGRTGDYGYTF. The CDR3 nucleotides are TGTGCCAGCAGTGAAGGCAGGACAGGGGACTATGGCTACACCTTC.

V and J are TRBV19 and TRBJ2-1, with a weak D call TRBD2 (6 bases). V lost 3 bases and J 2 bases, leaving 14 bases between the germline ends. The CDR3 is made up of 16 amino acids. Germline V gene lookup returns CDR1 LNHDA and CDR2 SQIVND (reference sequence). In nucleotides, the CDR3 is TGTGCCAGTAGTATTCTCGGGAGTGGTACCTACAATGAGCAGTTCTTC. It translates to CASSILGSGTYNEQFF. Complete variable domain (other parts from reference TRBV19 and TRBJ2-1): DGGITQSPKYLFRKEGQNVTLSCEQNLNHDAMYWYRQDPGQGLRLIYYSQIVNDFQKGDIAEGYSVSREKKESFPLTVTSAQKNPTAFYLCASSILGSGTYNEQFFGPGTRLTVL.

V usage is TRBV28 and J usage is TRBJ2-7; 9 bases fit TRBD2. CDR1 and CDR2 (germline): MDHEN, SYDVKM. The CDR3 sequence is 16 residues long. V lost 3 bases and J lost 2; bases outside the gene matches: 8. CDR3 in DNA: TGTGCCAGCAGTTTTGATAGCGGGAGTGGGCCCTACGAGCAGTACTTC. Its protein is CASSFDSGSGPYEQYF.

The V call is TRBV5-1, the J call TRBJ1-2, with 7 bases lining up with TRBD1. Trimming took 0 bases from V and 7 from J; bases not matched to a gene: 6. Looked up from germline, CDR1 is SGHRS and CDR2 is YFSETQ. The CDR3 is 14 amino acids. The CDR3 protein is CASSLGQGWGGYTF. The DNA of the CDR3 is TGCGCCAGCAGCTTGGGACAGGGCTGGGGTGGCTACACCTTC.

This clone was recorded only once. The chain has TRBV6-5 and TRBJ1-1; D may be TRBD1 (5 bases). V shed 0 bases and J shed 5 bases, with 13 bases lying between them. Per germline, CDR1 MNHEY and CDR2 SVGAGI. The CDR3 has 15 residues. The CDR3 loop is CASSYSRGAGTEAFF. The DNA for the CDR3 is TGTGCCAGCAGTTACTCGAGGGGCGCGGGAACTGAAGCTTTCTTT.

The CDR3 region has the DNA TGTGCCAGCAGTTACGCCGGGACAGGGTTTTCTGAAGCTTTCTTT. Translating gives CASSYAGTGFSEAFF. V is TRBV6-6 and J is TRBJ1-1; 9 bases fit TRBD1. V trimming: 2 bases; J trimming: 6 bases; junction bases outside the gene matches: 7. The CDR3 consists of 15 residues. CDR1 MNHNY and CDR2 SVGAGI come from the germline V gene (reference sequence).

The V and J genes are TRBV3-1 (or the pseudogene TRBV3-2) and TRBJ2-2; weak D call: TRBD2 (6 bases). CDR3 size: 14 residues. V gave up 6 bases and J gave up 7 bases, with 15 bases separating them. Germline V CDR1 and CDR2: LGHDT, YNNKEL (reference sequence). CDR3 residues: CASSTGNSGGELFF. CDR3 DNA sequence: TGTGCCAGCAGTACCGGGAATAGCGGCGGGGAGCTGTTTTTT.